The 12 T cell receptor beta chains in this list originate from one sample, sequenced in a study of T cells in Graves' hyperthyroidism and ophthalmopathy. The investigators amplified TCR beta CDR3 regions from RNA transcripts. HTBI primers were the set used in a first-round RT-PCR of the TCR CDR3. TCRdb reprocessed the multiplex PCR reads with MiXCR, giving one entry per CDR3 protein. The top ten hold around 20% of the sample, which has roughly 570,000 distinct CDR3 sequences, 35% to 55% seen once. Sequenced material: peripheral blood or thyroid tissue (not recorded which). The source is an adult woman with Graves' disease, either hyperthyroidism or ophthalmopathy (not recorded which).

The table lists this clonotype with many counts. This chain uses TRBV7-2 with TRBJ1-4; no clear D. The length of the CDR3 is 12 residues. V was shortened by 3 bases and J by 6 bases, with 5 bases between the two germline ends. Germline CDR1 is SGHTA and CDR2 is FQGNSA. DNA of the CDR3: TGTGCCAGCAGCTTTATGGATGAAAAACTGTTTTTT. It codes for CASSFMDEKLFF.

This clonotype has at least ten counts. CDR3 loop: CASSQVWGQGAHGGELFF. In DNA, the CDR3 is TGCGCCAGCAGCCAAGTCTGGGGACAGGGGGCGCATGGCGGGGAGCTGTTTTTT. J is TRBJ2-2 and V is TRBV4-1; 12 nucleotides align to TRBD1. Germline V gene lookup returns CDR1 MGHRA and CDR2 YSYEKL. The CDR3 contains 18 residues. J gave up 7 bases and V 1 base, and 10 bases lay outside the gene matches.

The CDR3 region has the DNA TGCGCCAGCAGCCTTACCGAGATACCGGGGGTTGGGTACACCTTC. Translation gives CASSLTEIPGVGYTF. V and J are TRBV5-1 and TRBJ1-2, with a weak D call TRBD1 (5 bases). Germline V lookup: CDR1 SGHRS, CDR2 YFSETQ. Trimming shortened V by 4 bases and J by 11 bases, and 24 bases separated the two germline ends. The CDR3 totals 15 residues.

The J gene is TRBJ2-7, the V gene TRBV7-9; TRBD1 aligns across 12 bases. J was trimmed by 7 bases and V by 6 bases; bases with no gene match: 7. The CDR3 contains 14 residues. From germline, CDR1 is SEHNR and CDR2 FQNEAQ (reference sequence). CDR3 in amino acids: CASRPGQGAQEQYF. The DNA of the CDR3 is TGTGCCAGCAGGCCGGGACAGGGGGCCCAGGAGCAGTACTTC.

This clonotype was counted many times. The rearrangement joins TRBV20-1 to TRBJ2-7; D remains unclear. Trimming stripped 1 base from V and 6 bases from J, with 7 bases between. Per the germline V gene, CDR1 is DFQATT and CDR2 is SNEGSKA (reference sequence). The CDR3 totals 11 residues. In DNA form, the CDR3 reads TGCAGTGCTAGAGTGGGTAGCGAGCAGTACTTC. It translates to CSARVGSEQYF.

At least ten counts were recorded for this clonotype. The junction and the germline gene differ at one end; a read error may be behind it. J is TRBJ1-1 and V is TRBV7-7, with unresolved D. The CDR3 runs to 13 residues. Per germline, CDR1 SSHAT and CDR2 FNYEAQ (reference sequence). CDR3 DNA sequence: TGTGCTAGCAGCTTAACCCAGAACACTGAAGCTTTCTTT. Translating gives CASSLTQNTEAFF.

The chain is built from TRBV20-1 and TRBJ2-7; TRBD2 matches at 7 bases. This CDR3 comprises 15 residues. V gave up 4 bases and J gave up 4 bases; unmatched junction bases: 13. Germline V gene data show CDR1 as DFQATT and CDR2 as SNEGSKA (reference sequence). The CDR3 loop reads CSAIGLESSVYEQYF. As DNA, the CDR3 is TGCAGTGCTATCGGACTAGAATCTTCCGTGTACGAGCAGTACTTC.

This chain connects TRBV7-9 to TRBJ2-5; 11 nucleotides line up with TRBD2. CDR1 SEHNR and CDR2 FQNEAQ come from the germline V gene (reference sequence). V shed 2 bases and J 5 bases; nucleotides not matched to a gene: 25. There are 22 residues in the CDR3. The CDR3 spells CASSLPSTSGIGYGGFRETQYF. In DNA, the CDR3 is TGTGCCAGCAGCTTACCCTCGACTAGCGGGATCGGGTACGGGGGTTTTCGGGAGACCCAGTACTTC.

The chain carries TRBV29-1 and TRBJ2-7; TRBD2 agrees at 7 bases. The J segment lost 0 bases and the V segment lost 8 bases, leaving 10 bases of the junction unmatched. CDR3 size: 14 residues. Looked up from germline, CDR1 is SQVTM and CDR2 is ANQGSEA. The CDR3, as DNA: TGCAGCCCTCCACGGGGCGGGAGCTCCTACGAGCAGTACTTC. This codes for CSPPRGGSSYEQYF.

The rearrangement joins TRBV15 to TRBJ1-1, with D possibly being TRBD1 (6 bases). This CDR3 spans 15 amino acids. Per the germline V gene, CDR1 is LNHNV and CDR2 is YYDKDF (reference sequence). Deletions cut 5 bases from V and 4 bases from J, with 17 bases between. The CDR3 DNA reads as TGTGCCACCAGCTTACGTAGGGGGACACCCACTGAAGCTTTCTTT. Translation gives CATSLRRGTPTEAFF. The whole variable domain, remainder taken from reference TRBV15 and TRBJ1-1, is DAMVIQNPRYQVTQFGKPVTLSCSQTLNHNVMYWYQQKSSQAPKLLFHYYDKDFNNEADTPDNFQSRRPNTSFCFLDIRSPGLGDTAMYLCATSLRRGTPTEAFFGQGTRLTVV.

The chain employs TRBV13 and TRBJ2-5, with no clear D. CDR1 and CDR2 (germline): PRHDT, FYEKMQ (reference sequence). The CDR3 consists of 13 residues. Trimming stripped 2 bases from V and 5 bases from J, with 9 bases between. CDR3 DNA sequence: TGTGCCAGCAGCTTATTGAGGACGGAGACCCAGTACTTC. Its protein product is CASSLLRTETQYF.

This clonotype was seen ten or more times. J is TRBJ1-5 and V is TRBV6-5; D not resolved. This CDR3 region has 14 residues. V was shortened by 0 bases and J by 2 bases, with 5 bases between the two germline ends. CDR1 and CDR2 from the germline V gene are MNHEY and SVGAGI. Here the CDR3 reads CASSYSPGNQPQHF. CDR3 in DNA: TGTGCCAGCAGTTACTCGCCAGGCAATCAGCCCCAGCATTTT.